The 32 T cell receptor beta chains reported below all come from one sample, sequenced in a study of T cell clones after liver transplantation. TCRdb's copy holds only in-frame clones and misses some; the assay was immunoSEQ multiplex PCR. The sample carries 50,000 or so clones, 55% to 75% recorded once. Sequences were derived from CD4+ T cells from blood, sampled 52 to 60 months after liver transplant. These receptors originate from a human patient who received a liver transplant. Some T cells may be graft donor cells.

This chain links TRBV9 with TRBJ2-5; no clear D gene. The V end lost 4 bases, the J end lost 3 bases, and 13 bases lay between the germline ends. The CDR3 has 14 residues. Germline V gene sequence: CDR1 SGDLS, CDR2 YYNGEE. The CDR3 is CASSSGPIKETQYF. Written as DNA, the CDR3 is TGTGCCAGCAGCTCGGGCCCCATCAAAGAGACCCAGTACTTC.

The chain recombines TRBV9 with TRBJ1-6; D is ambiguous. Per the germline V gene, CDR1 is SGDLS and CDR2 is YYNGEE. Trimming shortened V by 0 bases and J by 11 bases, and 18 bases separated the two germline ends. The CDR3 runs to 16 residues. The CDR3: CASSVDSGGAGTPLHF. The CDR3 nucleotides read TGTGCCAGCAGCGTAGATTCGGGAGGCGCGGGGACACCCCTCCACTTT.

The chain is built from TRBV10-1 and TRBJ2-1; tentatively, D is TRBD2 (6 bases). The CDR3 is 16 residues long. Germline CDR1 is WNHNN and CDR2 is SYGVQD (reference sequence). V was trimmed by 0 bases and J by 4 bases, leaving 13 bases between them. The CDR3 here is CASSESGGTGYNEQFF. The CDR3 region has the DNA TGCGCCAGCAGTGAGTCAGGAGGGACGGGATACAATGAGCAGTTCTTC.

The rearrangement links TRBV16 to TRBJ2-6; D is undetermined. The CDR3 has 15 residues. Trimming left V 4 bases short and J 0 bases short, with 7 bases between. Germline assignment: CDR1 KGHSY and CDR2 FQNENV. The CDR3 DNA sequence: TGTGCCAGCAGCCTCCGAGGCTCTGGGGCCAACGTCCTGACTTTC. This translates into CASSLRGSGANVLTF.

In this sample, this clone turned up many times. V usage is TRBV7-3 and J usage is TRBJ2-1, with 11 bases that match TRBD2. CDR3 length: 15 amino acids. Germline values: CDR1 SGHTA, CDR2 FQGTGA. V trimming: 4 bases; J trimming: 5 bases; junction bases outside the gene matches: 4. Here the CDR3 reads CASSSLAGDNNEQFF. The DNA for the CDR3 is TGTGCCAGCAGCTCACTAGCGGGGGACAACAATGAGCAGTTCTTC.

The V gene is TRBV7-2, the J gene TRBJ2-7; the D gene is possibly TRBD1 (6 bases). The CDR3 covers 13 residues. Germline V gene data show CDR1 as SGHTA and CDR2 as FQGNSA. Trimming removed 3 bases at V and 3 bases at J, with 9 bases between. CDR3 sequence reads: CASSFRTDYEQYF. CDR3 bases: TGTGCCAGCAGCTTTCGGACAGACTACGAGCAGTACTTC. Supplemented by reference TRBV7-2 and TRBJ2-7, the full variable domain reads GAGVSQSPSNKVTEKGKDVELRCDPISGHTALYWYRQSLGQGLEFLIYFQGNSAPDKSGLPSDRFSAERTGGSVSTLTIQRTQQEDSAVYLCASSFRTDYEQYFGPGTRLTVT.

The chain has TRBV6-1 and TRBJ2-3; perhaps D is TRBD1 or TRBD2 (5 bases each). This CDR3 is 15 amino acids long. CDR1 is MNHNS and CDR2 is SASEGT in the germline V gene. V lost 5 bases, J lost 5 bases, and 17 bases lay in between. DNA of the CDR3: TGTGCCAGCAGTCGTACGAGGGGCCCGGGAGATACGCAGTATTTT. Translation gives CASSRTRGPGDTQYF.

The chain uses TRBV19 and TRBJ2-3, with D possibly being TRBD1 (6 bases). CDR3 length equals 15 residues. Trimming stripped 6 bases from V and 3 bases from J, with 16 bases between. Germline V gene sequence: CDR1 LNHDA, CDR2 SQIVND (reference sequence). The CDR3 spells CASSPYRALTDTQYF. The CDR3 region has the DNA TGTGCCAGTAGCCCGTACAGGGCTCTGACAGATACGCAGTATTTT.

This sequence joins TRBV25-1 and TRBJ2-1; D ambiguous. The CDR3 runs 13 residues. CDR1 MGHDK and CDR2 SYGVNS come from the germline V gene. V lost 4 bases and J 10 bases, leaving 14 bases between the germline ends. The CDR3 sequence: CASSGSFVQEQFF. Here the CDR3 DNA reads TGTGCCAGCAGTGGGTCTTTCGTTCAGGAGCAGTTCTTC.

The CDR3 sequence: CASSPAGGDGYTF. CDR3 nucleotide sequence: TGTGCCAGCTCACCCGCCGGGGGCGACGGCTACACCTTC. The J gene is TRBJ1-2, the V gene TRBV18; D might be TRBD1 (6 bases). Deletions cut 3 bases from V and 8 bases from J, with 13 bases between. CDR3 length: 13 residues. Per germline, CDR1 KGHSH and CDR2 LQKENI.

In this sample, this clone is medium-sized. This rearrangement joins TRBV6-5 to TRBJ1-2; no definite D call. Germline lookup yields CDR1 MNHEY and CDR2 SVGAGI. The CDR3 has 11 residues. V was shortened by 4 bases and J by 0 bases, with 0 bases between the two germline ends. CDR3 amino acids: CASSSNYGYTF. DNA of the CDR3: TGTGCCAGCAGTTCTAACTATGGCTACACCTTC.

A single count supports this clone. The chain uses TRBV15 and TRBJ1-4; 9 bases match TRBD1. This CDR3 comprises 15 residues. From germline, CDR1 is LNHNV and CDR2 YYDKDF (reference sequence). Trimming took 2 bases from V and 8 from J; bases not matched to a gene: 6. The CDR3 DNA follows: TGTGCCACCAGCAGACCCGGACAGGGGAGAGAAAAACTGTTTTTT. Amino acids: CATSRPGQGREKLFF. The whole variable domain, remainder taken from reference TRBV15 and TRBJ1-4, is DAMVIQNPRYQVTQFGKPVTLSCSQTLNHNVMYWYQQKSSQAPKLLFHYYDKDFNNEADTPDNFQSRRPNTSFCFLDIRSPGLGDTAMYLCATSRPGQGREKLFFGSGTQLSVL.

The chain employs TRBV4-1 and TRBJ1-4; D gene uncertain. V lost 1 base, J lost 2 bases, and 5 bases lay in between. The length of the CDR3 is 14 residues. Germline CDR1 and CDR2: MGHRA and YSYEKL. CDR3: CASSQGRTNEKLFF. The CDR3, as DNA: TGCGCCAGCAGCCAAGGGAGGACTAATGAAAAACTGTTTTTT.

This chain connects TRBV7-6 to TRBJ2-7; D not certain. CDR3 length equals 14 residues. Germline values: CDR1 SGHVS, CDR2 FNYEAQ. V shed 2 bases and J shed 5 bases, with 13 bases lying between them. The CDR3 DNA is TGTGCCAGCAGCTTACTAGGGATTGGGGACGAGCAGTACTTC. Protein product: CASSLLGIGDEQYF.

This rearrangement joins TRBV6-1 to TRBJ1-2; 9 bases are shared with TRBD1. The V gene's germline CDR1 is MNHNS and CDR2 SASEGT. Trimming cost V 6 bases and J 2 bases; bases outside gene matches: 4. The CDR3 is made up of 14 amino acids. In DNA form, the CDR3 reads TGTGCCAGCAGGGCAGGGACAGGGAACTATGGCTACACCTTC. Protein product: CASRAGTGNYGYTF.

V usage is TRBV5-6 and J usage is TRBJ2-7; TRBD1 is a possible D gene (6 bases). Germline loops: CDR1 SGHDT, CDR2 YYEEEE. V was trimmed by 5 bases and J by 8 bases, leaving 17 bases between them. The length of the CDR3 is 13 residues. CDR3 DNA sequence: TGTGCCAGCAGTTTACAGGGTGGACAAAAGCAGTACTTC. It specifies CASSLQGGQKQYF.

The chain joins TRBV14 to TRBJ2-1, with 9 bases that match TRBD1. CDR3 length: 16 amino acids. Germline V CDR1 and CDR2: SGHDN, FVKESK. The ends lost 3 bases at V and 3 bases at J; junction bases unmatched: 6. CDR3 DNA sequence: TGTGCCAGCAGCCAGCCCGGGACAGGGCTCTACAATGAGCAGTTCTTC. It is translated as CASSQPGTGLYNEQFF.

This clone showed up just a few times. The chain is built from TRBV5-4 and TRBJ1-6, with D possibly being TRBD1 (5 bases). V was cut by 4 bases and J by 10 bases, with 21 bases left in between. The CDR3 is 16 residues long. Germline CDR1 and CDR2: SGHNT and YYREEE (reference sequence). DNA of the CDR3: TGTGCCAGCAGCCCTCCGGGACTGGGAGAGTCCTCACCCCTCCACTTT. It specifies CASSPPGLGESSPLHF.

V is TRBV19 and J is TRBJ2-2, with D possibly being TRBD1 (6 bases). V lost 5 bases and J 9 bases, leaving 13 bases between the germline ends. Germline V gene lookup returns CDR1 LNHDA and CDR2 SQIVND (reference sequence). The CDR3 loop spans 13 amino acids. CDR3 in amino acids: CASSRTDSRELFF. The CDR3, as DNA: TGTGCCAGTAGTCGGACAGACTCGAGGGAGCTGTTTTTT. Full variable domain (missing parts from reference TRBV19 and TRBJ2-2): DGGITQSPKYLFRKEGQNVTLSCEQNLNHDAMYWYRQDPGQGLRLIYYSQIVNDFQKGDIAEGYSVSREKKESFPLTVTSAQKNPTAFYLCASSRTDSRELFFGEGSRLTVL.

This clone was seen only a few times. V gene TRBV9 combines with J gene TRBJ1-4; D perhaps matches TRBD1 (5 bases). This CDR3 contains 15 residues. V was trimmed by 0 bases and J by 3 bases, leaving 9 bases between them. Germline V gene data show CDR1 as SGDLS and CDR2 as YYNGEE. The DNA for the CDR3 is TGTGCCAGCAGCGTAGGGGGGACGCCTAATGAAAAACTGTTTTTT. Translating it yields CASSVGGTPNEKLFF.

This clone was counted between two and nine times. The chain couples TRBV27 to TRBJ1-6, with 8 bases lining up with TRBD1. The CDR3 has 12 residues. The junction had 1 base not matched to a gene; V was cut back by 8 bases and J by 7 bases. CDR1 is MNHEY and CDR2 is SMNVEV in the germline V gene (reference sequence). The CDR3 region has the DNA TGTGCCAGCTGGACAGGGAATTCACCCCTCCACTTT. It codes for CASWTGNSPLHF.

The chain links TRBV19 to TRBJ2-1; 16 bases align to TRBD2. CDR3 size: 14 residues. V shed 8 bases, J shed 6 bases, and the junction held 1 base outside the gene matches. CDR1 and CDR2 (germline): LNHDA, SQIVND (reference sequence). The CDR3 here is CASGTSGGANEQFF. As DNA, the CDR3 is TGTGCCAGTGGGACTAGCGGGGGGGCCAATGAGCAGTTCTTC.

This chain connects TRBV7-9 to TRBJ1-3; D is unresolved. The CDR3 is 11 residues long. Trimming took 1 base from V and 13 from J, leaving 8 bases between them. Germline V lookup: CDR1 SEHNR, CDR2 FQNEAQ (reference sequence). The CDR3: CASSLDQAIYF. DNA of the CDR3: TGTGCCAGCAGCTTAGATCAGGCGATATATTTT.

The chain recombines TRBV7-3 with TRBJ1-2, with 8 bases fitting TRBD1. The CDR3 has 14 amino acids. V lost 5 bases and J lost 5; bases outside the gene matches: 7. Germline-derived CDR1 and CDR2 are SGHTA and FQGTGA. The CDR3 DNA follows: TGTGCCAGCAGCGCTATGACAGGGGAGTATGGCTACACCTTC. It translates to CASSAMTGEYGYTF.

This chain joins TRBV18 and TRBJ1-3; 7 bases match TRBD1. This CDR3 has 14 amino acids. Per the germline V gene, CDR1 is KGHSH and CDR2 is LQKENI. V dropped 8 bases and J dropped 3; count of bases not matched to a gene: 7. CDR3 in DNA: TGTGCCAGCACTCTACAGGGGAGTGGAAACACCATATATTTT. It specifies CASTLQGSGNTIYF.

This clone was recorded a few times. The chain links TRBV4-2 to TRBJ2-1; the D gene is possibly TRBD2 (7 bases). This CDR3 has 14 residues. V was trimmed by 0 bases and J by 14 bases, leaving 17 bases between them. CDR1 LGHNA and CDR2 YNFKEQ come from the germline V gene. The CDR3 DNA follows: TGTGCCAGCAGCCAAGATTTAACGGGGGGCCAAAAGTTCTTC. Translating gives CASSQDLTGGQKFF.

This rearrangement joins TRBV10-3 to TRBJ1-3; D is possibly TRBD1 (5 bases). Trimming cost V 7 bases and J 2 bases, with 12 bases left between them. The CDR3 is made up of 14 amino acids. Germline V gene data show CDR1 as ENHRY and CDR2 as SYGVKD. The DNA of the CDR3 is TGTGCCATCAAGCCAGGGATCGCTGGAAACACCATATATTTT. Translated: CAIKPGIAGNTIYF.

The chain employs TRBV28 and TRBJ2-3; D tentatively reads TRBD1 or TRBD2 (6 bases each). The V end was cut by 5 bases, the J end by 2 bases, with 14 bases between. The length of the CDR3 is 15 residues. CDR1 and CDR2 from the germline V gene are MDHEN and SYDVKM. CDR3 loop: CASSQGGPATDTQYF. As DNA, the CDR3 is TGTGCCAGCAGTCAAGGGGGGCCAGCCACAGATACGCAGTATTTT.

V gene TRBV6-5 combines with J gene TRBJ1-1, with D possibly TRBD1 on 5 matching bases. Germline CDR1 and CDR2: MNHEY and SVGAGI. V dropped 7 bases and J dropped 1 base, with 16 bases sitting between them. This CDR3 is built from 15 residues. CDR3 residues: CASTDRGYGNTEAFF. The DNA of the CDR3 is TGTGCCAGCACCGACCGGGGGTATGGGAACACTGAAGCTTTCTTT.

This chain uses TRBV6-1 with TRBJ2-3; no firm D call. V dropped 2 bases and J dropped 0 bases, with 9 bases sitting between them. The germline V gene encodes CDR1 MNHNS and CDR2 SASEGT. The CDR3 totals 15 residues. The CDR3 protein is CASSEWLGSTDTQYF. CDR3 DNA: TGTGCCAGCAGTGAATGGTTAGGGAGCACAGATACGCAGTATTTT.

In this sample, this clone turned up a few times. This chain joins TRBV7-2 and TRBJ2-7; TRBD2 agrees at 11 bases. This CDR3 spans 15 amino acids. J was trimmed by 3 bases and V by 3 bases; bases with no gene match: 4. The germline V gene encodes CDR1 SGHTA and CDR2 FQGNSA. CDR3 sequence: CASSLEGLAVYEQYF. In DNA, the CDR3 is TGTGCCAGCAGCTTGGAGGGACTAGCGGTCTACGAGCAGTACTTC.

The J gene is TRBJ2-7, the V gene TRBV6-5; TRBD1 agrees at 7 bases. The CDR3 sequence is 14 residues long. Germline values: CDR1 MNHEY, CDR2 SVGAGI. With 1 base clipped from V and 2 bases from J, the junction kept 2 bases outside the gene matches. CDR3 in DNA: TGTGCCAGCAGTTACTACAGGGGACCCTACGAGCAGTACTTC. Translated, it gives CASSYYRGPYEQYF.